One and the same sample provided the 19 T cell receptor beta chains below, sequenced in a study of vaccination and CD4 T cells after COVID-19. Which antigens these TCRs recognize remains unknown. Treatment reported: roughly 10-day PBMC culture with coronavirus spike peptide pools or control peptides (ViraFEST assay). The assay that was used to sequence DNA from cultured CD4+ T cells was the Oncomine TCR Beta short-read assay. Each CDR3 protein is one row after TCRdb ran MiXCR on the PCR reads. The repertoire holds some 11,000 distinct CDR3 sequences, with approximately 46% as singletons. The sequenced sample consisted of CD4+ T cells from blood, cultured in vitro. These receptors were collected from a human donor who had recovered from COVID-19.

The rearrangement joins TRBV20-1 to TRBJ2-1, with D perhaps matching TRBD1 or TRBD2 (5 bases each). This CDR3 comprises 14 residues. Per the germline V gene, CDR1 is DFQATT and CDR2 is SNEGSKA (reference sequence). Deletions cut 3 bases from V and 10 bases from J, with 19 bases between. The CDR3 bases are TGCAGTGCTAGGTCCGATATGGGGGTTGGAGAGCAGTTCTTC. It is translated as CSARSDMGVGEQFF.

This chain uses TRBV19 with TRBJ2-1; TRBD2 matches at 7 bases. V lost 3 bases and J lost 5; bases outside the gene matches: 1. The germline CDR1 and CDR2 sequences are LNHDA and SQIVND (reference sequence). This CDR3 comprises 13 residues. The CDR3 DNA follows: TGTGCCAGTAGTATCGCGGGAGACAATGAGCAGTTCTTC. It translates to CASSIAGDNEQFF.

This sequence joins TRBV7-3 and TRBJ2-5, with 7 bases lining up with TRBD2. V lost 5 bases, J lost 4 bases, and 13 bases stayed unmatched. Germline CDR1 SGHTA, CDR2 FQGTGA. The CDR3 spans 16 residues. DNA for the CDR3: TGTGCCAGCAGCCTAGAAAGATCTAGCGGACTAGAGACCCAGTACTTC. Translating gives CASSLERSSGLETQYF.

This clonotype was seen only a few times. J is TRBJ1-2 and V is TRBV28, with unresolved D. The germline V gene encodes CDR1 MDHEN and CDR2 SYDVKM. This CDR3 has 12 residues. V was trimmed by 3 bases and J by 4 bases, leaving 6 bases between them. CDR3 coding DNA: TGTGCCAGCAGTTTCGAAATCTATGGCTACACCTTC. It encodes CASSFEIYGYTF.

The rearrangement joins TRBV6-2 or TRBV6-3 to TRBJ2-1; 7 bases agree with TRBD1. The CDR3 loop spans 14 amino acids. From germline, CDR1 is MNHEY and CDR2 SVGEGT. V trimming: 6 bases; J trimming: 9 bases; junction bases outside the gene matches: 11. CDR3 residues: CASRLQGDPTEQFF. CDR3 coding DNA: TGTGCCAGCAGGCTCCAGGGGGACCCCACTGAGCAGTTCTTC.

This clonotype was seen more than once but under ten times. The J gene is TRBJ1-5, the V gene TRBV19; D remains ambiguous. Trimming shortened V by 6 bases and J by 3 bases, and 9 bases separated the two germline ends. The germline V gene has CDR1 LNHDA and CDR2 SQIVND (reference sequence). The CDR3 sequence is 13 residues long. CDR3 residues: CASSQGNNQPQHF. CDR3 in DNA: TGTGCCAGTAGCCAAGGGAACAATCAGCCCCAGCATTTT. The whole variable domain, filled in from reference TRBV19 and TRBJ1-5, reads DGGITQSPKYLFRKEGQNVTLSCEQNLNHDAMYWYRQDPGQGLRLIYYSQIVNDFQKGDIAEGYSVSREKKESFPLTVTSAQKNPTAFYLCASSQGNNQPQHFGDGTRLSIL.

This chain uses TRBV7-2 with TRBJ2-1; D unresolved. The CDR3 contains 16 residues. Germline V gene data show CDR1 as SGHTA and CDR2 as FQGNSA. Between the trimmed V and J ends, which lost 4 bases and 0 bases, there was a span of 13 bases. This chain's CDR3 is CASSSESTLSYNEQFF. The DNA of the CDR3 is TGTGCCAGCAGCTCCGAATCAACACTCTCCTACAATGAGCAGTTCTTC.

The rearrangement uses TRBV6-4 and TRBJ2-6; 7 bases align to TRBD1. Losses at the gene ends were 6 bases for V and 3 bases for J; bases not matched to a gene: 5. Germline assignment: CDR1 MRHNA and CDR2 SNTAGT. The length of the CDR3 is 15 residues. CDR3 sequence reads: CASSLTGVGANVLTF. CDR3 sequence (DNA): TGTGCCAGCAGCTTAACAGGGGTTGGGGCCAACGTCCTGACTTTC.

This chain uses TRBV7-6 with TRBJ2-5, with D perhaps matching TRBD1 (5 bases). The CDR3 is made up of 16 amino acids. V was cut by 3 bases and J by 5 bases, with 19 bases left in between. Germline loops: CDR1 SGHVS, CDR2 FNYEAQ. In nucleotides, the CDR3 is TGTGCCAGCAGCTTTCCCCCCAGGGAACAAAGCGAGACCCAGTACTTC. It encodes CASSFPPREQSETQYF.

CDR3 sequence reads: CSAPTGEETQYF. CDR3 in DNA: TGCAGTGCTCCGACAGGGGAAGAGACCCAGTACTTC. The chain couples TRBV20-1 to TRBJ2-5; 8 bases fit TRBD1. Germline CDR1 reads DFQATT; CDR2 reads SNEGSKA (reference sequence). The CDR3 consists of 12 residues. J lost 3 bases, V lost 5 bases, and 2 bases had no gene match.

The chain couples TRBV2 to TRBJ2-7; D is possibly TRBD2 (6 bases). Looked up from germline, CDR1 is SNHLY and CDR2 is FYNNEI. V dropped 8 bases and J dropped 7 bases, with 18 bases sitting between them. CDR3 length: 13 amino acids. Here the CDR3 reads CASRTEGRVEQYF. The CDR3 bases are TGTGCCAGCCGGACGGAGGGTAGGGTAGAGCAGTACTTC.

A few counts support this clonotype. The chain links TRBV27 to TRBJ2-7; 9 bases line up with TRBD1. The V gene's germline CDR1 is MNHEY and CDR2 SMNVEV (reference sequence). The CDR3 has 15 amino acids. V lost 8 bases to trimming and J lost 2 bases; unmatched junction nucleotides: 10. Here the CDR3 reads CASGPSRDRAYEQYF. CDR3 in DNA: TGTGCCAGCGGACCGAGTAGGGACAGGGCCTACGAGCAGTACTTC.

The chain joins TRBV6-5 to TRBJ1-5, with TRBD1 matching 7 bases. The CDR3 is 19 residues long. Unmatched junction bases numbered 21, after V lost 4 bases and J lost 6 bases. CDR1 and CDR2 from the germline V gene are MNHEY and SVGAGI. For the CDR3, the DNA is TGTGCCAGCAGTTCCTCCCTCCCCCGGGACAGTTGGGGTTCTCAGCCCCAGCATTTT. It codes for CASSSSLPRDSWGSQPQHF.

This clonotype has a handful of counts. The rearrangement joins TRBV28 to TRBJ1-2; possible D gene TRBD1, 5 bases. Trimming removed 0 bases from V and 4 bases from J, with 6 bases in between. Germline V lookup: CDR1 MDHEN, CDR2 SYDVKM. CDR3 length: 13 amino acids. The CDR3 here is CASSLWGRYGYTF. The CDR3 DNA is TGTGCCAGCAGTTTATGGGGGCGCTATGGCTACACCTTC.

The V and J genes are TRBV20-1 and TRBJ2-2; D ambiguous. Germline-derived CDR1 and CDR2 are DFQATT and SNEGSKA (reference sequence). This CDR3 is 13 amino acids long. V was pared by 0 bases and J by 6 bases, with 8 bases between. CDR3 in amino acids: CSARDVSAGELFF. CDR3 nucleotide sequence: TGCAGTGCTAGAGACGTTTCGGCCGGGGAGCTGTTTTTT.

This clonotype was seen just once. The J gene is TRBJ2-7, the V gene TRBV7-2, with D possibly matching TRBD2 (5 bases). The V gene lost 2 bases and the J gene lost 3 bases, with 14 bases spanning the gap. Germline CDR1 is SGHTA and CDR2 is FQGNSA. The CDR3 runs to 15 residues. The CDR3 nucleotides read TGTGCCAGCAGCTTACCTGGGAGATTTAACTACGAGCAGTACTTC. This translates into CASSLPGRFNYEQYF.

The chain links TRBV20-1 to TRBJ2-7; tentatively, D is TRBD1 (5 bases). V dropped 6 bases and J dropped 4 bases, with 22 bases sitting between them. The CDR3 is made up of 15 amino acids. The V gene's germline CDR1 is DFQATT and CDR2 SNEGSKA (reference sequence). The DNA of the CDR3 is TGCAGTGCGGTAGGGGCTAAGCCCTTATATTACGAGCAGTACTTC. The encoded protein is CSAVGAKPLYYEQYF.

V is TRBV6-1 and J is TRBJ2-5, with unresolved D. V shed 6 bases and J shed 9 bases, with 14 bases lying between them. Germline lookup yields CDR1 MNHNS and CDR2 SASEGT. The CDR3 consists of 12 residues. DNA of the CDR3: TGTGCCAGCAGAAGCCCCCCAGTCTCCCAGTACTTC. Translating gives CASRSPPVSQYF.

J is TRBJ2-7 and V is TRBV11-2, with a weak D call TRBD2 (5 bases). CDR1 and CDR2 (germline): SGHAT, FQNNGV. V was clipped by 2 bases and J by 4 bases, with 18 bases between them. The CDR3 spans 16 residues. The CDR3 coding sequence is TGTGCCAGCAGCTTACATGGTTTTTTTCGGGGATACGAGCAGTACTTC. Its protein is CASSLHGFFRGYEQYF.